These T cell receptor beta chains were read from a single sample in a study of cytomegalovirus exposure and HLA in healthy donors. Some clones are missing from TCRdb's copy, which holds only in-frame ones; the method was immunoSEQ multiplex PCR. The profile shows approximately 190,000 clones, 70% to 85% of them singletons. Sequenced sample: PBMCs. Receptors originate from a man in his forties in good health and CMV-seropositive. The CDR3 runs from the conserved cysteine through the conserved F or W. Fields, in order: J gene, V gene, clone size, D gene, CDR3 protein, CDR3 DNA. A D gene is named only where the DNA matches it firmly. Only part of the rows carry a size: once, few, many, or a class if the clone is expanded.

J: TRBJ1-1
V: TRBV5-1
size: -
D: TRBD1
CDR3: CASRTGVNTEAFF
DNA: TGCGCCAGCAGGACAGGGGTGAACACTGAAGCTTTCTTT

J: TRBJ2-3
V: TRBV2
size: -
D: TRBD2
CDR3: CASRRGGTTDTQYF
DNA: TGTGCCAGCAGGCGGGGGGGTACCACAGATACGCAGTATTTT

J: TRBJ2-7
V: TRBV29-1
size: -
D: TRBD2
CDR3: CSVELVAGGSEQYF
DNA: TGCAGCGTTGAACTGGTAGCGGGAGGATCCGAGCAGTACTTC

J: TRBJ1-1
V: TRBV7-3
size: few
D: -
CDR3: CASSSTGLSNTEAFF
DNA: TGTGCCAGCAGCTCAACGGGACTGTCTAACACTGAAGCTTTCTTT

J: TRBJ2-1
V: TRBV5-4
size: few
D: TRBD2
CDR3: CASSYGTTSYNEQFF
DNA: TGTGCCAGCAGCTACGGGACTACCTCCTACAATGAGCAGTTCTTC

J: TRBJ2-2
V: TRBV6-1
size: few
D: -
CDR3: CASSSGIDTGELFF
DNA: TGTGCCAGCAGTTCCGGGATCGACACCGGGGAGCTGTTTTTT

J: TRBJ2-5
V: TRBV29-1
size: -
D: -
CDR3: CSVGQSWETQYF
DNA: TGCAGCGTTGGACAGAGCTGGGAGACCCAGTACTTC

J: TRBJ2-3
V: TRBV5-1
size: -
D: TRBD1
CDR3: CASSLRTGSTDTQYF
DNA: TGCGCCAGCAGCTTACGGACAGGCAGCACAGATACGCAGTATTTT

J: TRBJ1-5
V: TRBV10-2
size: -
D: -
CDR3: CATQTRYQGQPQHF
DNA: TGCGCCACCCAAACACGGTACCAGGGTCAGCCCCAGCATTTT

J: TRBJ2-7
V: TRBV5-1
size: -
D: TRBD1
CDR3: CASSSQGAGEQYF
DNA: TGCGCCAGCAGCTCCCAGGGGGCGGGGGAGCAGTACTTC

J: TRBJ1-1
V: TRBV6-1
size: -
D: -
CDR3: CASSSVNTEAFF
DNA: TGTGCCAGCAGCTCAGTGAACACTGAAGCTTTCTTT

J: TRBJ2-7
V: TRBV7-3
size: -
D: -
CDR3: CASSLRSSAITYEQYF
DNA: TGTGCCAGCAGCTTAAGGAGTAGCGCAATAACCTACGAGCAGTACTTC

J: TRBJ2-1
V: TRBV7-8
size: -
D: TRBD2
CDR3: CASSLRRTSGKYNEQFF
DNA: TGTGCCAGCAGCCTAAGACGGACTAGCGGGAAATACAATGAGCAGTTCTTC

J: TRBJ2-7
V: TRBV10-3
size: -
D: TRBD1
CDR3: CAISESRDRELPHYEQYF
DNA: TGTGCCATCAGTGAGTCGAGAGACAGGGAACTCCCTCACTACGAGCAGTACTTC

J: TRBJ1-4
V: TRBV9
size: few
D: -
CDR3: CASIPGRGEKLFF
DNA: TGTGCCAGCATCCCGGGTAGGGGTGAAAAACTGTTTTTT

J: TRBJ2-3
V: TRBV5-3
size: once
D: TRBD2
CDR3: CARSPSGAGAGSSTDTQYF
DNA: TGTGCCAGAAGCCCCAGCGGAGCGGGGGCGGGATCGAGCACAGATACGCAGTATTTT

J: TRBJ2-1
V: TRBV2
size: -
D: TRBD2
CDR3: CASSDLAGLYNEQFF
DNA: TGTGCCAGCAGTGACCTAGCGGGGCTATACAATGAGCAGTTCTTC

J: TRBJ2-7
V: TRBV7-8
size: -
D: TRBD1
CDR3: CASQSDRVGEQYF
DNA: TGTGCCAGTCAATCGGACAGGGTTGGCGAGCAGTACTTC

J: TRBJ2-2
V: TRBV11-2
size: -
D: -
CDR3: CASSSRRGRVVGELFF
DNA: TGTGCCAGCAGCTCCCGGAGGGGGCGAGTGGTGGGGGAGCTGTTTTTT

J: TRBJ2-7
V: TRBV7-9
size: few
D: TRBD2
CDR3: CASAGTSGSYEQYF
DNA: TGTGCCAGCGCCGGGACTAGCGGATCCTACGAGCAGTACTTC

J: TRBJ2-2
V: TRBV7-9
size: -
D: TRBD1
CDR3: CASSAHRGDTGELFF
DNA: TGTGCCAGCAGCGCCCACAGGGGGGACACCGGGGAGCTGTTTTTT

J: TRBJ1-4
V: TRBV5-6
size: once
D: -
CDR3: CASSTGSQNEKLFF
DNA: TGTGCCAGCAGCACAGGATCCCAAAATGAAAAACTGTTTTTT

J: TRBJ2-7
V: TRBV11-2
size: -
D: TRBD1
CDR3: CASSLAGQLRAYEQYF
DNA: TGTGCCAGCAGCTTAGCGGGACAGCTTAGGGCCTACGAGCAGTACTTC

J: TRBJ1-6
V: TRBV14
size: -
D: TRBD1
CDR3: CASSQGTGTGGSPLHF
DNA: TGTGCCAGCAGCCAAGGGACCGGGACAGGGGGCTCACCCCTCCACTTT

J: TRBJ2-7
V: TRBV28
size: -
D: TRBD2
CDR3: CASRTSGSPYEQYF
DNA: TGTGCCAGCAGGACTAGCGGGAGTCCGTACGAGCAGTACTTC